A selection of T cell receptor beta chains follows, all from one sample in a study of sequential checkpoint blockade in melanoma. TCRdb's table, derived via immunoSEQ multiplex PCR, lists solely in-frame clones and lacks some. The data show tens of thousands of clones, 70% to 90% seen once. The sequencing here drew on CD8+ T cells sorted from blood (inferred from file names), taken from a patient given nivolumab and ipilimumab in sequence. The receptors were gathered from a human donor with melanoma. CDR3s leave out the opening cysteine and the closing phenylalanine or tryptophan. The D gene is left open where the match is weak.

V gene	D gene	J gene	CDR3 protein
TRBV5-6	NA	TRBJ2-7	ASSILGYEQY
TRBV19	NA	TRBJ2-2	ASRDLLNTGELF
TRBV28	NA	TRBJ1-5	ASSLSRASNQPQH
TRBV16	TRBD1	TRBJ1-1	ASSQTGTGGWTEAF
TRBV5-4	TRBD2	TRBJ2-7	ASSLRSLAGGPAYEQY
TRBV13	NA	TRBJ2-7	ASSLTSNEQY
TRBV30	TRBD2	TRBJ2-3	AWSPGLGTDTQY
TRBV7-6	NA	TRBJ2-1	ASSLVEATSSYNEQF
TRBV29-1	TRBD1	TRBJ2-1	SVIILDRGHIPNEQF
TRBV27	TRBD2	TRBJ2-1	ASSFSGGINEQF
TRBV6-4	NA	TRBJ2-1	ASSDGFMIDGAYNEQF
TRBV5-4	TRBD1	TRBJ2-3	ASSSTGGTDTQY
TRBV19	NA	TRBJ2-5	ASSIGAVQETQY
TRBV6-5	NA	TRBJ2-7	ASSYSQGHEQY
TRBV2	NA	TRBJ2-1	ASSEAGYNEQF
TRBV5-6	TRBD1	TRBJ1-1	ASSLPGQVGDTEAF
TRBV28	TRBD2	TRBJ2-7	ASTGTSGDYEQY
TRBV13	NA	TRBJ1-3	ASSSELEGNTIY
TRBV27	TRBD2	TRBJ2-7	ASSSWTSGTNEQY
TRBV27	TRBD2	TRBJ2-1	ASSLSLAGLGNEQF
TRBV20-1	NA	TRBJ1-1	SARWSEAF
TRBV9	TRBD1	TRBJ2-6	ASSPRTGNPSGANVLT
TRBV6-4	NA	TRBJ2-3	ATGRGAGTDTQY
TRBV4-1	TRBD1	TRBJ1-1	ASSLLGQGWMNTEAF
TRBV19	NA	TRBJ1-5	ASSTWTAQPQH
TRBV28	TRBD2	TRBJ2-7	ASSFRGTTSYEQY
TRBV5-4	TRBD2	TRBJ2-5	ASSLGGGAEETQY
TRBV27	NA	TRBJ1-1	ASSEGGHLNTEAF
TRBV6-4	NA	TRBJ2-1	ASSRLESDEQF
TRBV7-9	TRBD1	TRBJ2-5	ASSNYRGPYQETQY
TRBV29-1	NA	TRBJ2-1	SHQGGLLNEQF
TRBV9	NA	TRBJ1-5	ASSVGTGNQPQH
TRBV5-8	NA	TRBJ1-6	ASSQGGGYSPLH
TRBV28	TRBD2	TRBJ2-7	ASSLSGTNNEQY
TRBV5-1	NA	TRBJ2-4	ASSAGSLAKNIQY
TRBV7-6	TRBD2	TRBJ2-7	ASSELAGAFYEQY
TRBV7-8	TRBD2	TRBJ2-6	ASSFGLAGMVSGANVLT
TRBV7-9	NA	TRBJ1-1	ASSSSRGGDSNTEAF
TRBV19	NA	NA	ASSAPWQGTYEQY
TRBV28	NA	TRBJ2-7	ASLAHRDYEQY
TRBV29-1	NA	TRBJ2-1	SVVDNEQF
TRBV5-1	TRBD1	TRBJ2-5	ASSPWDRAETQY
TRBV29-1	TRBD1	TRBJ2-7	SVPVGTGAHEQY
TRBV28	TRBD1	TRBJ1-5	ASSLWEGARNQPQH
TRBV11-3	NA	TRBJ1-1	ASSRYNTEAF
TRBV5-6	NA	TRBJ2-7	ASSLTHRVDEQY
TRBV27	TRBD2	TRBJ2-7	ASSSGLAGYEQY
TRBV6-6	NA	TRBJ2-5	ASSPEGKETQY
TRBV28	TRBD1	TRBJ2-7	ASSFLQGAVDEQY
TRBV7-9	NA	TRBJ2-3	ASSPGMMVSTDTQY
TRBV27	NA	TRBJ2-3	ASSLSSVVDTQY
TRBV10-3	TRBD1	TRBJ2-2	AISGWDRVSTGELF
TRBV28	NA	TRBJ2-2	ASSLVALNTGELF
TRBV7-9	TRBD2	TRBJ2-1	ASSPPTGLGHNEQF
TRBV6-4	TRBD2	TRBJ2-1	ASSDSSGSHNEQF